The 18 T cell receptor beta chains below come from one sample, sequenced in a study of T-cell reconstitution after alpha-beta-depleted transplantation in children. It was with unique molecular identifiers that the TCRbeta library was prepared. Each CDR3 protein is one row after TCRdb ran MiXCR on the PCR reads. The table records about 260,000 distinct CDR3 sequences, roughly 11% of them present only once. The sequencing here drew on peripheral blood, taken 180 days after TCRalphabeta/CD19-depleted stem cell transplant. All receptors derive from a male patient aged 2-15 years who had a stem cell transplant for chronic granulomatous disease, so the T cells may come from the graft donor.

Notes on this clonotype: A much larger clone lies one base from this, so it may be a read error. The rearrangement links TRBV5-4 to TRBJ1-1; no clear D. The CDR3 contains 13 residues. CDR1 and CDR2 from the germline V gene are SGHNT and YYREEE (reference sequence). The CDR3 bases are TGTGCCAGCAGCCATATGTCGAACACTGAATCTTTCTTT. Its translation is CASSHMSNTESFF.

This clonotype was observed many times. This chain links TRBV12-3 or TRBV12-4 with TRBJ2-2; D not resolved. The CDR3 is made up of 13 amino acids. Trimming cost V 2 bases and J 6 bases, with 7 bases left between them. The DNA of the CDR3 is TGTGCCAGCAGTTTATTGGCACCCGGGGAGCTGTTTTTT. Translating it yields CASSLLAPGELFF.

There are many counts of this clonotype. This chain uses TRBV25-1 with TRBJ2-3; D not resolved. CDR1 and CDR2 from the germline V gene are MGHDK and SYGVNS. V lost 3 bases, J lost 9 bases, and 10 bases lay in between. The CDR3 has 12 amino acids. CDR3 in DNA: TGTGCCAGCAGTGAGATTGCGGCGACGCAGTATTTT. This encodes CASSEIAATQYF.

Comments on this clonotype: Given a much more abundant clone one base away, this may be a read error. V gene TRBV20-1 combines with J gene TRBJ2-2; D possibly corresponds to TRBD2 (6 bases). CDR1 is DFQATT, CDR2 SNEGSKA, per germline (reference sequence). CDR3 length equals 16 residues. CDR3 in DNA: TGCTGTGCTAGTGGGTACTTGGCGGGACGGGCCGGGGAGCTGTTTTTT. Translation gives CCASGYLAGRAGELFF.

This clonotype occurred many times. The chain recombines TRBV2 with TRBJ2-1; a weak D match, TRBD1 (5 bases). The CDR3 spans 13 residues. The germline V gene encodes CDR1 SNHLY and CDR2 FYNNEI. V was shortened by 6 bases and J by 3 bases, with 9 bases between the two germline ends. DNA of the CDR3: TGTGCCAGCAGCATGACAGACTACAATGAGCAGTTCTTC. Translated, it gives CASSMTDYNEQFF.

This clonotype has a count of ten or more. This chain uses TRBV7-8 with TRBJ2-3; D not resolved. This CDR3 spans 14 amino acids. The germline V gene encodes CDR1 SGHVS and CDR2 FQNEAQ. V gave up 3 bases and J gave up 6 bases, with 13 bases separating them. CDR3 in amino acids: CASSFTGSRDTQYF. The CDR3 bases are TGTGCCAGCAGCTTTACGGGTTCCCGGGATACGCAGTATTTT.

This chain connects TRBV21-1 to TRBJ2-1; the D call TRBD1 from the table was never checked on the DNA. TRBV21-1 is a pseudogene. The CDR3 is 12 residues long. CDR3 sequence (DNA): TGTGCCAGCAGCGGACATTACAATGAGCAGTTCTTC. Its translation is CASSGHYNEQFF.

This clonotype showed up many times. The CDR3 loop is CATRKASGGGPDTQYF. CDR3 DNA: TGTGCCACCAGAAAGGCTAGCGGGGGAGGGCCAGATACGCAGTATTTT. The genes are TRBV15 and TRBJ2-3, with 10 bases lining up with TRBD2. In germline, CDR1 is LNHNV, CDR2 YYDKDF (reference sequence). V shed 6 bases, J shed 4 bases, and the junction held 10 bases outside the gene matches. The CDR3 runs 16 residues.

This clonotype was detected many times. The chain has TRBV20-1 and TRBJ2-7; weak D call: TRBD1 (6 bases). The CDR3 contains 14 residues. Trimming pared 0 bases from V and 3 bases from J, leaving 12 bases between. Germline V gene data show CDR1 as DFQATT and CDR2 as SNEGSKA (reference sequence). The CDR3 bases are TGCAGTGCTAGAGATCGACAGGATCTCTACGAGCAGTACTTC. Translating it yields CSARDRQDLYEQYF.

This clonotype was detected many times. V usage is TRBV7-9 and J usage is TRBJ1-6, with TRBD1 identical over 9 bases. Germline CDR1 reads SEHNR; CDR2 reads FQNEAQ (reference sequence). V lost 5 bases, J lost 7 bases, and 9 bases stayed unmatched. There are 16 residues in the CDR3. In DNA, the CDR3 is TGTGCCAGCAGCCGAACGGGGACAGGGCGAAATTCACCCCTCCACTTT. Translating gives CASSRTGTGRNSPLHF.

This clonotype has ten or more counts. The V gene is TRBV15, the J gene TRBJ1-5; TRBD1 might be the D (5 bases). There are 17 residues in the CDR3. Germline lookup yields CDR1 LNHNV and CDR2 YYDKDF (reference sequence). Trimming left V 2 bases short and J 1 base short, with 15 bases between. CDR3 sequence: CATSRSLGVLSNQPQHF. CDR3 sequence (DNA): TGTGCCACCAGCAGATCTTTGGGGGTTTTGAGCAATCAGCCCCAGCATTTT. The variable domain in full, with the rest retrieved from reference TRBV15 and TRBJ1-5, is DAMVIQNPRYQVTQFGKPVTLSCSQTLNHNVMYWYQQKSSQAPKLLFHYYDKDFNNEADTPDNFQSRRPNTSFCFLDIRSPGLGDTAMYLCATSRSLGVLSNQPQHFGDGTRLSIL.

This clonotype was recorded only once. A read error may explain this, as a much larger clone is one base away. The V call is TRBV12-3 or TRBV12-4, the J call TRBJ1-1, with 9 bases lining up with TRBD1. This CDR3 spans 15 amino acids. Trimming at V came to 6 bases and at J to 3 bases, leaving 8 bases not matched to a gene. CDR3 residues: CASSPQGALYTEAFF. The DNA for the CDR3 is TGTGCCAGCAGCCCACAGGGGGCTTTGTACACTGAAGCTTTCTTT.

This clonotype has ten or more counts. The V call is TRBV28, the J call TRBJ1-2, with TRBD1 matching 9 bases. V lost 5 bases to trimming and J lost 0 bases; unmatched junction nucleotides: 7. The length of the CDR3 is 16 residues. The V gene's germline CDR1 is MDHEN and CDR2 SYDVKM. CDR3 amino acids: CASSTGTGIPNYGYTF. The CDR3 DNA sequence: TGTGCCAGCAGTACCGGGACAGGGATTCCTAACTATGGCTACACCTTC.

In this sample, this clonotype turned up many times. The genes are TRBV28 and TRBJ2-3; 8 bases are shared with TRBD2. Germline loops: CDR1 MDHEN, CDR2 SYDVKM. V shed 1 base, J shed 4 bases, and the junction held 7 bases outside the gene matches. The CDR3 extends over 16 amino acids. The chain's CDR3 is CASSLFFQREPDTQYF. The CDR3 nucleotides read TGTGCCAGCAGTTTATTCTTCCAGCGGGAGCCAGATACGCAGTATTTT. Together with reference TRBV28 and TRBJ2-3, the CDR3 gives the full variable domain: DVKVTQSSRYLVKRTGEKVFLECVQDMDHENMFWYRQDPGLGLRLIYFSYDVKMKEKGDIPEGYSVSREKKERFSLILESASTNQTSMYLCASSLFFQREPDTQYFGPGTRLTVL.

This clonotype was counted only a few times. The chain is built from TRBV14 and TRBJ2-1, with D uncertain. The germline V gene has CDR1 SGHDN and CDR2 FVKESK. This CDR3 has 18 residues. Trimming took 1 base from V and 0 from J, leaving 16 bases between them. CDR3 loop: CASSQGKSAVGSYNEQFF. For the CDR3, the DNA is TGTGCCAGCAGCCAAGGGAAAAGCGCTGTCGGCTCCTACAATGAGCAGTTCTTC. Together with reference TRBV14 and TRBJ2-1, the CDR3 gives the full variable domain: EAGVTQFPSHSVIEKGQTVTLRCDPISGHDNLYWYRRVMGKEIKFLLHFVKESKQDESGMPNNRFLAERTGGTYSTLKVQPAELEDSGVYFCASSQGKSAVGSYNEQFFGPGTRLTVL.

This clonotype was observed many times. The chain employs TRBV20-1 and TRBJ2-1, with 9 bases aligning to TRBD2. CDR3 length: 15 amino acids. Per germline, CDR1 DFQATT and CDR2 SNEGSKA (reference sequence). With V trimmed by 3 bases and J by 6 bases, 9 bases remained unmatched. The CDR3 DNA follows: TGCAGTGCTAGGGACGCGGGAGGGCCGAGCAATGAGCAGTTCTTC. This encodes CSARDAGGPSNEQFF.

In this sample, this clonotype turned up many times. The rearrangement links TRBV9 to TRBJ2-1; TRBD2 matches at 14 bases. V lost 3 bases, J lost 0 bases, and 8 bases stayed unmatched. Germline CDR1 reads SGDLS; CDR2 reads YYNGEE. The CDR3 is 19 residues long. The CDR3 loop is CASSGPGLAGVISYNEQFF. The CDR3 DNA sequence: TGTGCCAGCAGCGGTCCGGGACTAGCGGGAGTTATCTCCTACAATGAGCAGTTCTTC.

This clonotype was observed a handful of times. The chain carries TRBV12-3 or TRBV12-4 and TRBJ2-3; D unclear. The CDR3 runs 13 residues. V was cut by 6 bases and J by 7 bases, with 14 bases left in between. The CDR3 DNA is TGTGCCAGCAGACCCGACCCAGCCCATACGCAGTATTTT. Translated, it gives CASRPDPAHTQYF.